These 29 T cell receptor beta chains share one sample of origin, sequenced in a study of T cell changes during pregnancy in multiple sclerosis. Generated by immunoSEQ multiplex PCR, the TCRdb table keeps only in-frame clones and is missing some. The top ten hold 0.47% of the sample, which has 35,000 to 45,000 clones, 90% seen once. The sequenced sample was CD4+ T cells from peripheral blood mononuclear cells, obtained in the first trimester of pregnancy. The receptors stem from a female donor in good health, enrolled as a control in a pregnancy study.

The chain joins TRBV6-5 to TRBJ2-7; perhaps TRBD2 as D (6 bases). The V gene lost 8 bases and the J gene lost 2 bases, with 19 bases spanning the gap. Germline lookup yields CDR1 MNHEY and CDR2 SVGAGI. This CDR3 is 15 amino acids long. The CDR3 bases are TGTGCCAGCGGCCCCTGGAGGGACGGCCCCTACGAGCAGTACTTC. This encodes CASGPWRDGPYEQYF.

This chain connects TRBV5-1 to TRBJ2-5; D may be TRBD1 (6 bases). The CDR3 consists of 13 residues. Germline CDR1 SGHRS, CDR2 YFSETQ. V lost 8 bases, J lost 1 base, and 12 bases lay in between. The CDR3 loop is CASQRTAQETQYF. CDR3 coding DNA: TGCGCCAGTCAGAGGACAGCCCAAGAGACCCAGTACTTC.

The chain combines TRBV5-1 with TRBJ1-2; a possible D gene is TRBD1 (5 bases). Germline CDR1 and CDR2: SGHRS and YFSETQ. The CDR3 spans 16 residues. The V end was cut by 0 bases, the J end by 0 bases, with 12 bases between. The CDR3 is CASSLALQGANYGYTF. Written as DNA, the CDR3 is TGCGCCAGCAGCTTGGCTCTCCAGGGCGCTAACTATGGCTACACCTTC.

The chain carries TRBV4-2 and TRBJ1-5; perhaps TRBD1 as D (6 bases). Looked up from germline, CDR1 is LGHNA and CDR2 is YNFKEQ. Trimming removed 2 bases at V and 3 bases at J, with 11 bases between. This CDR3 is 15 amino acids long. The CDR3: CASSQIRGANQPQHF. CDR3 sequence (DNA): TGTGCCAGCAGCCAAATTCGGGGGGCCAATCAGCCCCAGCATTTT.

This chain uses TRBV9 with TRBJ1-5; TRBD1 is a possible D gene (6 bases). The CDR3 length is 15 residues. Germline CDR1 is SGDLS and CDR2 is YYNGEE. Trimming took 4 bases from V and 0 from J, leaving 11 bases between them. The CDR3 DNA follows: TGTGCCAGCAGCCGGGACACAGTTAGCAATCAGCCCCAGCATTTT. This codes for CASSRDTVSNQPQHF.

The CDR3 nucleotides read TGTGCCAGCTCCTCCGACAGTCTAGGCAATCAGCCCCAGCATTTT. It yields the protein CASSSDSLGNQPQHF. The V gene is TRBV18, the J gene TRBJ1-5; tentative D call: TRBD1 (5 bases). Germline V CDR1 and CDR2: KGHSH, LQKENI. The CDR3 sequence is 15 residues long. V was trimmed by 6 bases and J by 2 bases, leaving 14 bases between them.

The gene calls are TRBV5-6 and TRBJ1-5; the D gene is possibly TRBD1 (6 bases). This CDR3 contains 17 residues. The V end was cut by 0 bases, the J end by 4 bases, with 17 bases between. Germline V CDR1 and CDR2: SGHDT, YYEEEE. The CDR3 DNA reads TGTGCCAGCAGCTTGGGGGCGGGGGGGGGCTTTAATCAGCCCCAGCATTTT. Its protein is CASSLGAGGGFNQPQHF. The whole variable domain, remainder taken from reference TRBV5-6 and TRBJ1-5, is DAGVTQSPTHLIKTRGQQVTLRCSPKSGHDTVSWYQQALGQGPQFIFQYYEEEERQRGNFPDRFSGHQFPNYSSELNVNALLLGDSALYLCASSLGAGGGFNQPQHFGDGTRLSIL.

The CDR3 bases are TGTGCCAGCAGGCCTGGCATTGCGGCAACCTACGAGCAGTACTTC. Its protein is CASRPGIAATYEQYF. This rearrangement joins TRBV7-2 to TRBJ2-7; D not certain. CDR1 and CDR2 from the germline V gene are SGHTA and FQGNSA. The CDR3 sequence is 15 residues long. V was pared by 6 bases and J by 2 bases, with 17 bases between.

This clone was detected only once. The chain recombines TRBV19 with TRBJ2-3, with 9 bases aligning to TRBD2. CDR1 LNHDA and CDR2 SQIVND come from the germline V gene (reference sequence). V dropped 0 bases and J dropped 1; count of bases not matched to a gene: 11. The CDR3 loop spans 19 amino acids. CDR3 region: CASSIDDLRGGRGTDTQYF. In DNA form, the CDR3 reads TGTGCCAGTAGTATAGACGACCTGCGGGGGGGCCGGGGCACAGATACGCAGTATTTT.

The genes are TRBV19 and TRBJ1-6, with D tentatively TRBD1 (6 bases). Trimming removed 6 bases from V and 9 bases from J, with 18 bases in between. In germline, CDR1 is LNHDA, CDR2 SQIVND (reference sequence). The CDR3 sequence is 15 residues long. The chain's CDR3 is CASSRGGSLGSPLHF. In DNA form, the CDR3 reads TGTGCCAGTAGCCGGGGGGGCAGTCTAGGTTCACCCCTCCACTTT.

This rearrangement joins TRBV6-5 to TRBJ2-2; possibly TRBD1 for D (5 bases). The ends were cut back, 8 bases at V and 4 bases at J, with 17 bases in the middle. CDR3 length equals 15 residues. Germline V gene data show CDR1 as MNHEY and CDR2 as SVGAGI. CDR3 in amino acids: CASVPDSLGTGELFF. The CDR3 DNA is TGTGCCAGCGTCCCAGACAGTCTGGGCACCGGGGAGCTGTTTTTT.

The chain joins TRBV19 to TRBJ2-7; 7 bases line up with TRBD1. The V gene's germline CDR1 is LNHDA and CDR2 SQIVND (reference sequence). V lost 7 bases to trimming and J lost 2 bases; unmatched junction nucleotides: 5. The CDR3 is 13 amino acids. CDR3 residues: CASKRTGTYEQYF. CDR3 in DNA: TGTGCCAGTAAGCGGACAGGAACCTACGAGCAGTACTTC.

The sample holds one count of this clone. The rearrangement joins TRBV30 to TRBJ2-2, with 9 nucleotides matching TRBD2. The V segment lost 8 bases and the J segment 6 bases; nucleotides outside the gene matches: 10. Germline assignment: CDR1 GTSNPN and CDR2 SVGIG (reference sequence). This CDR3 has 14 amino acids. DNA for the CDR3: TGTGCCCATAGGATCCTAGCGGGGCCCGGGGAGCTGTTTTTT. The encoded protein is CAHRILAGPGELFF.

This clone showed up just once. The V call is TRBV6-5, the J call TRBJ1-5; D is unresolved. The V end was cut by 5 bases, the J end by 9 bases, with 14 bases between. Germline V gives CDR1 MNHEY, CDR2 SVGAGI. The length of the CDR3 is 13 residues. The CDR3 spells CASSPRGSRPQHF. In DNA, the CDR3 is TGTGCCAGCAGTCCCCGGGGATCACGGCCCCAGCATTTT.

The chain carries TRBV5-8 and TRBJ2-3; tentatively, D is TRBD1 (5 bases). Germline-derived CDR1 and CDR2 are SGHTS and YDEGEE. The CDR3 is 14 amino acids. V lost 5 bases to trimming and J lost 1 base, with 11 bases between them. The chain's CDR3 is CASRWGRGTDTQYF. CDR3 coding DNA: TGTGCCAGCAGGTGGGGCCGGGGCACAGATACGCAGTATTTT.

The V gene is TRBV7-2, the J gene TRBJ2-1, with D perhaps matching TRBD2 (7 bases). The germline V gene has CDR1 SGHTA and CDR2 FQGNSA. Trimming cost V 6 bases and J 4 bases, with 19 bases left between them. The CDR3 is 16 residues long. The CDR3 nucleotides are TGTGCCAGCAGTTCACCCGACGGGGGGCCATACAATGAGCAGTTCTTC. Its translation is CASSSPDGGPYNEQFF.

The V and J genes are TRBV10-1 and TRBJ1-5; possible D gene TRBD1, 6 bases. This CDR3 comprises 16 residues. Germline V gene lookup returns CDR1 WNHNN and CDR2 SYGVQD (reference sequence). V dropped 7 bases and J dropped 1 base, with 17 bases sitting between them. CDR3 residues: CASTDRDTISNQPQHF. The CDR3 DNA reads as TGCGCCAGCACAGACCGGGACACTATCAGCAATCAGCCCCAGCATTTT.

The CDR3 DNA reads TGCGCCAGCAGCTTGGATACCGGGGGGGCCTGGGAGACCCAGTACTTC. Encoded protein: CASSLDTGGAWETQYF. The rearrangement joins TRBV5-1 to TRBJ2-5; 8 bases are shared with TRBD2. CDR3 length equals 16 residues. V gave up 0 bases and J gave up 5 bases; unmatched junction bases: 9. Germline V gene data show CDR1 as SGHRS and CDR2 as YFSETQ.

The gene calls are TRBV15 and TRBJ2-7; D may be TRBD1 (5 bases). V lost 0 bases, J lost 2 bases, and 11 bases lay in between. The CDR3 is made up of 15 amino acids. Germline assignment: CDR1 LNHNV and CDR2 YYDKDF (reference sequence). The CDR3 nucleotides read TGTGCCACCAGCAGAGAGCACCAGGGCCCCTACGAGCAGTACTTC. It translates to CATSREHQGPYEQYF.

The V and J genes are TRBV6-6 and TRBJ1-4; D not resolved. The CDR3 has 12 amino acids. With 4 bases removed from V and 11 bases from J, the gap between germline ends came to 11 bases. The germline V gene has CDR1 MNHNY and CDR2 SVGAGI (reference sequence). The CDR3 DNA reads as TGTGCCAGCAGTTTCTCCTTAGTGAAACTGTTTTTT. Translating it yields CASSFSLVKLFF.

This clone appeared once. The chain uses TRBV7-9 and TRBJ1-4; maybe TRBD1 (5 bases). The CDR3 length is 11 residues. Trimming cost V 11 bases and J 4 bases, with 8 bases left between them. Germline V CDR1 and CDR2: SEHNR, FQNEAQ (reference sequence). The CDR3, as DNA: TGTGCCGCCCAGGGTAATGAAAAACTGTTTTTT. Translated, it gives CAAQGNEKLFF.

The chain recombines TRBV4-1 with TRBJ1-2; maybe TRBD1 (5 bases). From germline, CDR1 is MGHRA and CDR2 YSYEKL. The CDR3 is 16 amino acids. V gave up 2 bases and J gave up 5 bases, with 18 bases separating them. CDR3 coding DNA: TGCGCCAGCAGCCAACCCCGGCAGGGCGCGGGATATGGCTACACCTTC. Translation: CASSQPRQGAGYGYTF.

The V gene is TRBV28, the J gene TRBJ2-5, with 11 bases that match TRBD2. Unmatched junction bases numbered 8, after V lost 3 bases and J lost 5 bases. CDR1 is MDHEN, CDR2 SYDVKM, per germline. The CDR3 is made up of 16 amino acids. CDR3 nucleotides: TGTGCCAGCAGTTTGGGGGCTAGCGGGGGGCAGGAGACCCAGTACTTC. This sequence encodes CASSLGASGGQETQYF.

The genes are TRBV18 and TRBJ2-7; D is undetermined. This CDR3 is built from 15 residues. V was cut by 0 bases and J by 0 bases, with 9 bases left in between. Germline CDR1 KGHSH, CDR2 LQKENI. CDR3 in DNA: TGTGCCAGCTCACCACCAGGTCCTAGCTCCTACGAGCAGTACTTC. Amino acids: CASSPPGPSSYEQYF.

CDR3 nucleotide sequence: TGTGCCAGCAGCGCCGCGGGGGGGAGATCGGAAGAAGCTTTCTTT. This gives the protein CASSAAGGRSEEAFF. V usage is TRBV7-3 and J usage is TRBJ1-1, with a possible D match to TRBD1 (5 bases). Trimming removed 5 bases from V and 8 bases from J, with 21 bases in between. The length of the CDR3 is 15 residues. Germline V gene data show CDR1 as SGHTA and CDR2 as FQGTGA.

The chain is built from TRBV4-1 and TRBJ2-6, with 8 bases identical to TRBD2. CDR1 is MGHRA, CDR2 YSYEKL, per germline. The CDR3 length is 18 residues. The V and J ends lost 5 bases and 0 bases, in that order; junction bases with no gene match: 9. The CDR3 loop is CASSVTGGGSSGANVLTF. The CDR3 region has the DNA TGCGCCAGCAGCGTAACCGGCGGGGGGAGCTCTGGGGCCAACGTCCTGACTTTC.

Here the CDR3 reads CASSHKRDRESHSPLHF. The CDR3 nucleotides are TGTGCCAGCAGCCACAAACGGGACAGGGAGTCTCATTCACCCCTCCACTTT. The V call is TRBV7-8, the J call TRBJ1-6, with TRBD1 matching over 9 bases. This CDR3 has 17 amino acids. CDR1 and CDR2 (germline): SGHVS, FQNEAQ. V was clipped by 5 bases and J by 8 bases; unmatched bases: 13. The full variable domain, in which reference TRBV7-8 and TRBJ1-6 provide the parts outside the CDR3, is GAGVSQSPRYKVAKRGQDVALRCDPISGHVSLFWYQQALGQGPEFLTYFQNEAQLDKSGLPSDRFFAERPEGSVSTLKIQRTQQEDSAVYLCASSHKRDRESHSPLHFGNGTRLTVT.

The genes are TRBV9 and TRBJ1-2, with D possibly being TRBD1 (5 bases). V lost 1 base to trimming and J lost 7 bases, with 17 bases between them. The germline V gene encodes CDR1 SGDLS and CDR2 YYNGEE. The length of the CDR3 is 15 residues. The CDR3 DNA follows: TGTGCCAGCAGCGTATCCCCCTACAGGCGGCGTGGCTACACCTTC. This translates into CASSVSPYRRRGYTF.

This chain uses TRBV6-1 with TRBJ2-7; TRBD2 is a possible D gene (5 bases). With 6 bases removed from V and 0 bases from J, the gap between germline ends came to 12 bases. CDR1 is MNHNS and CDR2 is SASEGT in the germline V gene. The CDR3 is 14 amino acids. CDR3 amino acids: CASSSDYSSYEQYF. The CDR3 DNA is TGTGCCAGCAGCTCCGACTACTCCTCCTACGAGCAGTACTTC.